These 4 T cell receptor beta chains share one sample of origin, sequenced in a study of blood T cell repertoires in COVID-19. Profiling relied on immunoSEQ multiplex PCR, and the TCRdb table lists in-frame clones only, not all of them. This table holds 250,000 or so clones, 80% to 90% found once. The sample taken for sequencing was PBMCs or T cells enriched from blood (not recorded which). The receptor set was obtained from a woman between 40 and 55 years old who had been exposed to COVID-19.

The chain combines TRBV7-9 with TRBJ1-2; D remains ambiguous. Germline CDR1 SEHNR, CDR2 FQNEAQ (reference sequence). This CDR3 contains 14 residues. Between the trimmed V and J ends, which lost 1 base and 7 bases, there was a span of 13 bases. Here the CDR3 reads CASSLELTGSGYTF. As DNA, the CDR3 is TGTGCCAGCAGCTTAGAGTTGACCGGGAGTGGCTACACCTTC.

The J gene is TRBJ1-4, the V gene TRBV5-1; 8 bases fit TRBD1. The V gene end was trimmed by 3 bases and the J gene end by 7 bases; junction bases not matched to a gene: 11. CDR1 SGHRS and CDR2 YFSETQ come from the germline V gene. The CDR3 covers 16 residues. The CDR3: CASSSNQGAAGEKLFF. In DNA form, the CDR3 reads TGCGCCAGCAGCTCGAATCAGGGGGCTGCTGGTGAAAAACTGTTTTTT.

This clone was recorded a few times. V and J are TRBV11-3 and TRBJ2-7, with a tentative D call TRBD1 (6 bases). The CDR3 is made up of 14 amino acids. Germline V lookup: CDR1 SGHNT, CDR2 YENEEA. V dropped 5 bases and J dropped 2 bases, with 13 bases sitting between them. CDR3 nucleotides: TGTGCCAGCAGCGGACAGATTCGACCCTACGAGCAGTACGTC. Translation: CASSGQIRPYEQYV.

The chain carries TRBV28 and TRBJ1-3; weak D call: TRBD1 (6 bases). The CDR3 runs 15 residues. Per the germline V gene, CDR1 is MDHEN and CDR2 is SYDVKM. The V gene lost 6 bases and the J gene lost 0 bases, with 12 bases spanning the gap. The CDR3 nucleotides are TGTGCCAGCAGCCCGACAGGAGACTCTGGAAACACCATATATTTT. Encoded protein: CASSPTGDSGNTIYF.